This T cell receptor beta chain was sequenced during a study of Ad26.COV2.S vaccination and SARS-CoV-2 variants. The CDR3 contains 14 residues. Germline V gene data show CDR1 as SGDLS and CDR2 as YYNGEE. Trimming cost V 3 bases and J 7 bases, with 13 bases left between them. Treatment specified: over 15 received Ad26.COV2.S at low or high dose, single or two shots; about 5 received placebo; per-sample allocation not given. Collection of samples fell on day 63 after the first vaccine or placebo injection. The protocol was immunoSEQ multiplex PCR, while the TCRdb copy is restricted to in-frame clones and leaves out a portion. The sample includes 400,000 or so clones, 88% of them seen just once.

The chain carries TRBV9 and TRBJ2-2; D may correspond to TRBD1 or TRBD2 (5 bases each). This clonotype originated in a person between 18 and 65 years old who received the Ad26.COV2.S COVID-19 vaccine or a placebo. Material: peripheral blood, obtained in a trial of Ad26.COV2.S vaccine versus placebo. In nucleotides, the CDR3 is TGTGCCAGCAGCGAGGGACCAGACGGCGGGGAGCTGTTTTTT. Translated, it gives CASSEGPDGGELFF. The full variable domain, completed using reference TRBV9 and TRBJ2-2, is DSGVTQTPKHLITATGQRVTLRCSPRSGDLSVYWYQQSLDQGLQFLIQYYNGEERAKGNILERFSAQQFPDLHSELNLSSLELGDSALYFCASSEGPDGGELFFGEGSRLTVL.